This TCR beta chain was captured by sequencing in a study of blood T cell repertoires in COVID-19. About the research overall: COVID-19 samples, acute and convalescent, were from the United States, Italy and Spain. The cDNA or gDNA used as material had been derived from T cells, B-cell-depleted T cells, or PBMCs.

The germline gives CDR1 SGHNT, CDR2 YENEEA. This CDR3 is built from 16 residues. V trimming: 4 bases; J trimming: 1 base; junction bases outside the gene matches: 4. This clone was found a few times. Authors' data handling: Estimated nucleated cell counts came from reference gene primer amplification. Measured with immunoSEQ multiplex PCR; TCRdb has only the in-frame clones, and not every one. V and J calls and clone size are those listed in that table; D and trimming were worked out from the DNA. The sample records over 85,000 clones, 76% being singletons. The V gene is TRBV11-3, the J gene TRBJ2-2, with 9 bases that match TRBD2. Sequenced input: peripheral blood. This TCR was recovered from a woman aged 80 or older with acute or convalescent COVID-19. The CDR3 bases are TGTGCCAGCAGCTCGCAAGCGGGAGGGAACACCGGGGAGCTGTTTTTT. Its translation is CASSSQAGGNTGELFF.